This TCR beta chain was retrieved from a study of blood T cell repertoires in COVID-19. Study overall: Samples representing acute and convalescent COVID-19 were sourced from the United States, Italy and Spain. Sources were T cells, B-cell-depleted T cells, or PBMCs; the material itself was cDNA or gDNA.

CDR1 is SEHNR and CDR2 is FQNEAQ in the germline V gene (reference sequence). V shed 4 bases and J shed 7 bases, with 16 bases lying between them. This CDR3 is 14 amino acids long. Per the study methods: Quantification of nucleated cells was approximated via reference gene primer amplification. Data came from immunoSEQ multiplex PCR; TCRdb stores just in-frame clones and leaves some out. V and J calls and clone size follow that table, whereas D and trimming were derived from the DNA. Found here are approximately 350,000 clones, 80% to 90% of them singletons; the top ten hold 1% to 1.5%. This chain joins TRBV7-9 and TRBJ1-1; D perhaps matches TRBD1 (5 bases). This clonotype was obtained from a man between 35 and 55 years old with acute or convalescent COVID-19. The sequencing input was peripheral blood. DNA of the CDR3: TGTGCCAGCAGCTCGACAGAAAGCAGTTTTGAAGCTTTCTTT. It is translated as CASSSTESSFEAFF.